These 25 T cell receptor beta chains originate from one sample sequenced in a study of T cell changes during pregnancy in multiple sclerosis. TCRdb's table, derived via immunoSEQ multiplex PCR, lists solely in-frame clones and lacks some. The sample contains 95,000 to 110,000 clones, approximately 90% of which appear only once. Here the sequenced sample was peripheral blood, taken in the third trimester of pregnancy. The receptor set was obtained from a female donor in good health, enrolled as a control in a pregnancy study.

The CDR3 is CASKRVLGTGETGEAFF. CDR3 coding DNA: TGTGCCAGCAAAAGGGTTCTTGGGACGGGAGAGACCGGTGAAGCTTTCTTT. The chain joins TRBV5-6 to TRBJ1-1; possibly TRBD1 for D (5 bases). V gave up 6 bases and J gave up 7 bases, with 28 bases separating them. This CDR3 spans 17 amino acids. Germline V lookup: CDR1 SGHDT, CDR2 YYEEEE.

The rearrangement links TRBV6-1 to TRBJ1-1, with a weak D call TRBD1 (5 bases). CDR3 length: 13 amino acids. The V and J ends lost 4 bases and 4 bases respectively, with 10 bases between them. From germline, CDR1 is MNHNS and CDR2 SASEGT. The CDR3 spells CASSAARGTEAFF. The CDR3 DNA is TGTGCCAGCAGTGCGGCTAGGGGCACTGAAGCTTTCTTT.

This chain connects TRBV7-3 to TRBJ2-5; D call uncertain. The CDR3 runs to 16 residues. V dropped 5 bases and J dropped 5 bases, with 21 bases sitting between them. Germline CDR1 is SGHTA and CDR2 is FQGTGA. CDR3 amino acids: CASSRSFTTERETQYF. The CDR3 DNA reads TGTGCCAGCAGCCGTAGTTTTACCACCGAGAGGGAGACCCAGTACTTC.

The chain carries TRBV13 and TRBJ1-1, with D unclear. The CDR3 has 12 residues. Deletions cut 3 bases from V and 6 bases from J, with 8 bases between. Germline V lookup: CDR1 PRHDT, CDR2 FYEKMQ (reference sequence). CDR3 in DNA: TGTGCCAGCAGCTTCGGGGTGTCTGAAGCTTTCTTT. This encodes CASSFGVSEAFF.

The V call is TRBV27, the J call TRBJ2-2, with TRBD1 matching over 7 bases. The CDR3 length is 17 residues. The germline CDR1 and CDR2 sequences are MNHEY and SMNVEV (reference sequence). V gave up 4 bases and J gave up 6 bases; unmatched junction bases: 14. The CDR3, as DNA: TGTGCCAGCAGTTCCGTAATGACCGGGACAGCCCCCGGGGAGCTGTTTTTT. Encoded protein: CASSSVMTGTAPGELFF.

CDR3 sequence reads: CASSVGARGAPGYTF. For the CDR3, the DNA is TGTGCCAGCAGCGTAGGCGCCAGGGGGGCTCCGGGCTACACCTTC. V and J are TRBV9 and TRBJ1-2; the match to TRBD1 covers 7 bases. Germline V gene data show CDR1 as SGDLS and CDR2 as YYNGEE. V trimming: 0 bases; J trimming: 8 bases; junction bases outside the gene matches: 10. The CDR3 runs 15 residues.

V is TRBV11-3 and J is TRBJ2-2; TRBD1 agrees at 7 bases. CDR1 SGHNT and CDR2 YENEEA come from the germline V gene. This CDR3 is built from 16 residues. V lost 4 bases, J lost 1 base, and 6 bases stayed unmatched. CDR3 residues: CASSSRGTENTGELFF. CDR3 coding DNA: TGTGCCAGCAGCTCCCGAGGGACAGAGAACACCGGGGAGCTGTTTTTT.

This chain uses TRBV7-2 with TRBJ1-1; D remains ambiguous. V was trimmed by 1 base and J by 7 bases, leaving 13 bases between them. The CDR3 is made up of 14 amino acids. Germline values: CDR1 SGHTA, CDR2 FQGNSA. The chain's CDR3 is CASSLGYAGIEAFF. CDR3 in DNA: TGTGCCAGCAGCTTAGGGTACGCGGGGATTGAAGCTTTCTTT.

The gene calls are TRBV2 and TRBJ2-5, with D uncertain. The CDR3 has 12 amino acids. The ends were cut back, 5 bases at V and 5 bases at J, with 9 bases in the middle. Germline lookup yields CDR1 SNHLY and CDR2 FYNNEI. CDR3 sequence: CASSRYRETQYF. CDR3 sequence (DNA): TGTGCCAGCAGTCGATATCGGGAGACCCAGTACTTC. Looking up the rest from reference TRBV2 and TRBJ2-5 gives the full variable domain: EPEVTQTPSHQVTQMGQEVILRCVPISNHLYFYWYRQILGQKVEFLVSFYNNEISEKSEIFDDQFSVERPDGSNFTLKIRSTKLEDSAMYFCASSRYRETQYFGPGTRLLVL.

This chain connects TRBV19 to TRBJ2-2; D is ambiguous. V was clipped by 2 bases and J by 10 bases, with 14 bases between them. CDR1 is LNHDA and CDR2 is SQIVND in the germline V gene (reference sequence). This CDR3 has 14 residues. Here the CDR3 reads CASSILTEKAELFF. The CDR3 DNA reads TGTGCCAGTAGTATACTTACAGAAAAAGCGGAGCTGTTTTTT.

There are a few counts of this clone. The rearrangement uses TRBV9 and TRBJ2-3; D is perhaps TRBD1 (6 bases). Germline CDR1 and CDR2: SGDLS and YYNGEE. The ends were cut back, 2 bases at V and 0 bases at J, with 10 bases in the middle. The CDR3 has 15 amino acids. This CDR3 is CASSVGTLSTDTQYF. CDR3 sequence (DNA): TGTGCCAGCAGCGTGGGGACACTTAGCACAGATACGCAGTATTTT.

V gene TRBV5-4 combines with J gene TRBJ2-7, with D perhaps matching TRBD1 (5 bases). The CDR3 runs to 14 residues. Germline loops: CDR1 SGHNT, CDR2 YYREEE (reference sequence). Trimming took off 2 bases at V and 2 bases at J, with 11 bases between the two ends. The CDR3 reads CASSFGLGPYEQYF. CDR3 sequence (DNA): TGTGCCAGCAGCTTCGGCCTGGGGCCCTACGAGCAGTACTTC.

As DNA, the CDR3 is TGTGCCAGTACCAACGGGGTGGCGGGAGAGACCCAGTACTTC. Protein sequence: CASTNGVAGETQYF. The V gene is TRBV19, the J gene TRBJ2-5; tentatively, D is TRBD2 (5 bases). Deletions cut 7 bases from V and 4 bases from J, with 16 bases between. The CDR3 totals 14 residues. Looked up from germline, CDR1 is LNHDA and CDR2 is SQIVND (reference sequence).

This chain joins TRBV9 and TRBJ2-1, with 8 bases aligning to TRBD2. This CDR3 is built from 16 residues. V trimming: 4 bases; J trimming: 4 bases; junction bases outside the gene matches: 10. Germline lookup yields CDR1 SGDLS and CDR2 YYNGEE. Here the CDR3 reads CASSFQAGVNYNEQFF. CDR3 nucleotide sequence: TGTGCCAGCAGCTTCCAAGCGGGGGTGAATTACAATGAGCAGTTCTTC.

The chain has TRBV4-3 and TRBJ1-2; perhaps TRBD1 as D (6 bases). Trimming took off 0 bases at V and 6 bases at J, with 20 bases between the two ends. Looked up from germline, CDR1 is LGHNA and CDR2 is YSLEER. The CDR3 is 17 residues long. The CDR3, as DNA: TGCGCCAGCAGCCAAGATCTTTTGCGGGGGCGCAAAGATGGCTACACCTTC. Protein sequence: CASSQDLLRGRKDGYTF.

The chain employs TRBV6-6 and TRBJ1-2; 10 bases fit TRBD1. The germline CDR1 and CDR2 sequences are MNHNY and SVGAGI (reference sequence). The CDR3 covers 15 residues. V lost 0 bases to trimming and J lost 8 bases; unmatched junction nucleotides: 6. The DNA of the CDR3 is TGTGCCAGCAGTTACTCCAAGGACAGGGGGGACGGCTACACCTTC. Its protein product is CASSYSKDRGDGYTF.

The chain has TRBV5-6 and TRBJ1-2; no firm D call. The CDR3 extends over 14 amino acids. V was trimmed by 6 bases and J by 5 bases, leaving 17 bases between them. Germline assignment: CDR1 SGHDT and CDR2 YYEEEE. The CDR3 DNA is TGTGCCAGCACCCCCGGTCGGGGATGGTATGGCTACACCTTC. Encoded protein: CASTPGRGWYGYTF.

The chain is built from TRBV7-2 and TRBJ1-2, with 8 bases fitting TRBD1. Germline CDR1 SGHTA, CDR2 FQGNSA. The CDR3 is 13 amino acids. The trim removed 5 bases at V and 7 bases at J, leaving 6 bases unmatched. CDR3 amino acids: CASSTRGLSGYTF. CDR3 nucleotide sequence: TGTGCCAGCAGCACCAGGGGGCTCTCTGGCTACACCTTC.

The V and J genes are TRBV27 and TRBJ2-1, with a possible D match to TRBD2 (6 bases). Germline CDR1 reads MNHEY; CDR2 reads SMNVEV (reference sequence). The V and J ends lost 2 bases and 0 bases respectively, with 8 bases between them. CDR3 length equals 15 residues. The CDR3 is CASSLNGGSYNEQFF. For the CDR3, the DNA is TGTGCCAGCAGTTTAAACGGGGGCTCCTACAATGAGCAGTTCTTC.

The chain joins TRBV2 to TRBJ1-1; 7 positions agree with TRBD1. The CDR3 spans 13 residues. The germline CDR1 and CDR2 sequences are SNHLY and FYNNEI. The trim removed 5 bases at V and 6 bases at J, leaving 6 bases unmatched. The chain's CDR3 is CASSRQGGAEAFF. CDR3 nucleotides: TGTGCCAGCAGTCGACAGGGCGGCGCTGAAGCTTTCTTT.

The V and J genes are TRBV7-8 and TRBJ2-7, with TRBD2 matching over 11 bases. The CDR3 runs to 14 residues. Germline trimming cut 2 bases from V and 4 bases from J; bases unmatched to any gene: 1. Germline-derived CDR1 and CDR2 are SGHVS and FQNEAQ. This CDR3 reads CASSLLAGGYEQYF. CDR3 in DNA: TGTGCCAGCAGCTTACTAGCGGGGGGTTACGAGCAGTACTTC.

This clone came up once. The chain recombines TRBV6-5 with TRBJ2-5, with 9 bases identical to TRBD2. J was trimmed by 1 base and V by 4 bases; bases with no gene match: 7. The length of the CDR3 is 16 residues. Per germline, CDR1 MNHEY and CDR2 SVGAGI. The CDR3 spells CASSSSAGGGQETQYF. The CDR3 nucleotides are TGTGCCAGCAGTTCTTCTGCGGGGGGGGGCCAAGAGACCCAGTACTTC.

This chain links TRBV13 with TRBJ2-2; 9 nucleotides line up with TRBD1. Germline lookup yields CDR1 PRHDT and CDR2 FYEKMQ (reference sequence). This CDR3 has 14 residues. V was clipped by 6 bases and J by 4 bases; unmatched bases: 3. The CDR3 spells CASRQTGGTGELFF. The DNA of the CDR3 is TGTGCCAGCAGACAGACAGGGGGCACCGGGGAGCTGTTTTTT. Variable domain in full (rest from reference TRBV13 and TRBJ2-2): AAGVIQSPRHLIKEKRETATLKCYPIPRHDTVYWYQQGPGQDPQFLISFYEKMQSDKGSIPDRFSAQQFSDYHSELNMSSLELGDSALYFCASRQTGGTGELFFGEGSRLTVL.

This chain joins TRBV19 and TRBJ2-7, with TRBD2 matching over 8 bases. After removal of 1 base from V and 4 bases from J, the junction contained 9 bases not matched to a gene. There are 16 residues in the CDR3. CDR1 is LNHDA and CDR2 is SQIVND in the germline V gene (reference sequence). CDR3 in amino acids: CASSIGSGGGGYEQYF. Written as DNA, the CDR3 is TGTGCCAGTAGTATAGGTTCGGGGGGGGGCGGGTACGAGCAGTACTTC.

J is TRBJ1-2 and V is TRBV11-3; 7 nucleotides align to TRBD1. The length of the CDR3 is 13 residues. J was trimmed by 7 bases and V by 6 bases; bases with no gene match: 8. The germline V gene encodes CDR1 SGHNT and CDR2 YENEEA. The CDR3 reads CASRSDRVPGYTF. In DNA, the CDR3 is TGTGCCAGCAGGTCTGACAGGGTACCTGGCTACACCTTC.